These T cell receptor beta chains were read from a single sample in a study of early T cells in non-severe SARS-CoV-2 infection. Each CDR3 protein gets one entry after TCRdb re-called the 5' RACE reads with MiXCR. The sample shows 50,000 or so distinct CDR3 sequences, 15% of them seen only once. Sample: whole blood, taken at baseline. The receptor set was obtained from an adult who was a healthcare worker with PCR-confirmed SARS-CoV-2 infection or an uninfected control (not recorded which). Each CDR3 is given with its conserved first and last residue. The order of the fields is V gene, J gene, D gene, clone size, CDR3 DNA, CDR3 protein. A D gene is named only where the DNA matches it firmly. Size tells how often a clone was seen (once, few, many) or the class of an expanded clone, and some rows leave it out.

v_gene: TRBV7-9; j_gene: TRBJ1-3; d_gene: NA; abundance: NA; CDR3nt: TGTGCCAGCAGCCGGGAAGGAAACACCATATATTTT; CDR3aa: CASSREGNTIYF
v_gene: TRBV28; j_gene: TRBJ1-6; d_gene: NA; abundance: many; CDR3nt: TGTGCCAGCGGCGCCGTTGGCTCACCCCTCCACTTT; CDR3aa: CASGAVGSPLHF
v_gene: TRBV29-1; j_gene: TRBJ1-1; d_gene: NA; abundance: NA; CDR3nt: TGCAGCGTTGGGCCCAGGGGAGGGAACACTGAAGCTTTCTTT; CDR3aa: CSVGPRGGNTEAFF
v_gene: TRBV5-5; j_gene: TRBJ1-3; d_gene: NA; abundance: few; CDR3nt: TGTGCCAGCAGCTTGTCGGCGTCCGCTGGAAACACCATATATTTT; CDR3aa: CASSLSASAGNTIYF
v_gene: TRBV21-1; j_gene: TRBJ2-3; d_gene: NA; abundance: few; CDR3nt: TGTGCCAGCAGCAGAGGACTAGCGGGAGCAGATACGCAGTATTTT; CDR3aa: CASSRGLAGADTQYF
v_gene: TRBV11-2; j_gene: TRBJ2-3; d_gene: TRBD1; abundance: few; CDR3nt: TGTGCCAGCAGCTCTAGGACAGGGGTTTCAGATACGCAGTATTTT; CDR3aa: CASSSRTGVSDTQYF
v_gene: TRBV29-1; j_gene: TRBJ2-2; d_gene: NA; abundance: NA; CDR3nt: TGCAGCGTCTCGCACACCGGGGAGCTGTTTTTT; CDR3aa: CSVSHTGELFF
v_gene: TRBV6-1; j_gene: TRBJ1-5; d_gene: TRBD1; abundance: NA; CDR3nt: TGTGCCAGCACCGACAGGGCGAAGCGCAATCAGCCCCAGCATTTT; CDR3aa: CASTDRAKRNQPQHF
v_gene: TRBV3-1; j_gene: TRBJ1-3; d_gene: NA; abundance: many; CDR3nt: TGTGCCAGCAGCCAAGATCTTAACGCTCCCTCTGGAAACACCATATATTTT; CDR3aa: CASSQDLNAPSGNTIYF
v_gene: TRBV6-5; j_gene: TRBJ2-7; d_gene: TRBD1; abundance: NA; CDR3nt: TGTGCCAGCAGTTACTCCCACAGGGGGATAGGCTACGAGCAGTACTTC; CDR3aa: CASSYSHRGIGYEQYF
v_gene: TRBV6-6; j_gene: TRBJ2-7; d_gene: TRBD2; abundance: NA; CDR3nt: TGTGCCAGCGGGGGGACTACTAGGAGCTCCTACGAGCAGTACTTC; CDR3aa: CASGGTTRSSYEQYF
v_gene: TRBV11-2; j_gene: TRBJ2-7; d_gene: NA; abundance: NA; CDR3nt: TGTGCCAGCATCCGGACCGGTAGGGACGAGCAGTACTTC; CDR3aa: CASIRTGRDEQYF
v_gene: TRBV30; j_gene: TRBJ1-1; d_gene: NA; abundance: NA; CDR3nt: TGTGCCTGGAGTGTTGGTCTCCTGAACACTGAAGCTTTCTTT; CDR3aa: CAWSVGLLNTEAFF
v_gene: TRBV28; j_gene: TRBJ2-5; d_gene: TRBD2; abundance: few; CDR3nt: TGTGCCAGCAGGCTGACTAGCGGGAGGGCAGAGACCCAGTACTTC; CDR3aa: CASRLTSGRAETQYF
v_gene: TRBV28; j_gene: TRBJ2-2; d_gene: NA; abundance: few; CDR3nt: TGTGCCAGCAGTTTCCCCGCCGACAGTAGCACGAACACCGGGGAGCTGTTTTTT; CDR3aa: CASSFPADSSTNTGELFF
v_gene: TRBV29-1; j_gene: TRBJ1-2; d_gene: NA; abundance: few; CDR3nt: TGCAGCGTTGAAGATCCCCCAGCGGACCACTATGGCTACACCTTC; CDR3aa: CSVEDPPADHYGYTF
v_gene: TRBV28; j_gene: TRBJ1-6; d_gene: NA; abundance: few; CDR3nt: TGTGCCAGCAGTTCGACCGGGACCCTGAATTCACCCCTCCACTTT; CDR3aa: CASSSTGTLNSPLHF
v_gene: TRBV12-3/TRBV12-4; j_gene: TRBJ1-1; d_gene: TRBD1; abundance: NA; CDR3nt: TGTGCCAGCAGGACAGGGGTTTGGGACACTGAAGCTTTCTTT; CDR3aa: CASRTGVWDTEAFF
v_gene: TRBV7-8; j_gene: TRBJ1-6; d_gene: NA; abundance: few; CDR3nt: TGTGCCAGCAGCTTGGGAGGAGTGGACACGAATTCACCCCTCCACTTT; CDR3aa: CASSLGGVDTNSPLHF
v_gene: TRBV24-1; j_gene: TRBJ2-2; d_gene: TRBD1; abundance: many; CDR3nt: TGTGCCACCAGTGACTTACCGGGACAGGGGATTACCGGGGAGCTGTTTTTT; CDR3aa: CATSDLPGQGITGELFF
v_gene: TRBV19; j_gene: TRBJ2-2; d_gene: TRBD1; abundance: few; CDR3nt: TGTGCCAGTACCCAGGGGACAGGCGCCACCGGGGAGCTGTTTTTT; CDR3aa: CASTQGTGATGELFF
v_gene: TRBV18; j_gene: TRBJ1-1; d_gene: NA; abundance: NA; CDR3nt: TGTGCCAGCTCACCTTCTACCCATTCGATCATGAACACTGAAGCTTTCTTT; CDR3aa: CASSPSTHSIMNTEAFF
v_gene: TRBV15; j_gene: TRBJ2-1; d_gene: TRBD1; abundance: few; CDR3nt: TGTGCCACCAGCAGCCGGACAGGGAGAGATGAGCAGTTCTTC; CDR3aa: CATSSRTGRDEQFF
v_gene: TRBV29-1; j_gene: TRBJ2-5; d_gene: TRBD1; abundance: many; CDR3nt: TGCAGCGTTCTGGGACAGGGTTTCGAGACCCAGTACTTC; CDR3aa: CSVLGQGFETQYF
v_gene: TRBV6-1; j_gene: TRBJ1-5; d_gene: NA; abundance: many; CDR3nt: TGTGCCAGCATTCGCGACAGAGATAGCAATCAGCCCCAGCATTTT; CDR3aa: CASIRDRDSNQPQHF
v_gene: TRBV11-2; j_gene: TRBJ2-7; d_gene: NA; abundance: NA; CDR3nt: TGTGCCAGCAGCTCAAGGTGGGACACTTACGAGCAGTACTTC; CDR3aa: CASSSRWDTYEQYF
v_gene: TRBV18; j_gene: TRBJ2-5; d_gene: NA; abundance: NA; CDR3nt: TGTGCCAGCTCACCATCTTTACAAGAGACCCAGTACTTC; CDR3aa: CASSPSLQETQYF
v_gene: TRBV10-3; j_gene: TRBJ2-1; d_gene: NA; abundance: few; CDR3nt: TGTGCCATCAGTGGAAGGTCTGTACTCCCGGTGGAGCAGTTCTTC; CDR3aa: CAISGRSVLPVEQFF
v_gene: TRBV10-1; j_gene: TRBJ2-3; d_gene: NA; abundance: once; CDR3nt: TGCGCCAGCAGCCGGACTGGCCCCACAGATACGCAGTATTTT; CDR3aa: CASSRTGPTDTQYF
v_gene: TRBV7-7; j_gene: TRBJ2-5; d_gene: TRBD1; abundance: NA; CDR3nt: TGTGCTAGCAGCCGGACAGGGTGGGAGACCCAGTACTTC; CDR3aa: CASSRTGWETQYF